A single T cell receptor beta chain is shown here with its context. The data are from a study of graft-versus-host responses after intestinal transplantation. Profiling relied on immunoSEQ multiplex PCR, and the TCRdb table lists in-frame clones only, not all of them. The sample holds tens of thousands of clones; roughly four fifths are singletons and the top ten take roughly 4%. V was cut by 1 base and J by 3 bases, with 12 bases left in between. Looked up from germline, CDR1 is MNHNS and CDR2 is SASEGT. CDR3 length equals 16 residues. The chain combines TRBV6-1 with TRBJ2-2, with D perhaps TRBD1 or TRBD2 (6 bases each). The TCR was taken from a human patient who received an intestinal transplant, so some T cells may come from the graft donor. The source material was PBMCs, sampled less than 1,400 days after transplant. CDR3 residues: CASSEGGARDTGELFF. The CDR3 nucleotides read TGTGCCAGCAGTGAAGGGGGGGCAAGAGACACCGGGGAGCTGTTTTTT.